This TCR beta chain was identified in a study of shared clonotypes between healthy human individuals. Each donor was a Caucasian adult residing in Nashville, Tennessee. V lost 0 bases and J lost 5; bases outside the gene matches: 9. CDR3 length: 18 residues. Germline assignment: CDR1 SGHRS and CDR2 YFSETQ. Sequenced by immunoSEQ multiplex PCR; TCRdb stores in-frame clones only, minus some. The sample lists about a million clones, roughly 80% occurring once. This clonotype originated in a man aged 18 to 29 in good health. Some clones in this sample may be carry-over from other donors' samples. The chain couples TRBV5-1 to TRBJ2-5, with 14 bases matching TRBD2. Sequencing input: memory CD4+ T cells from PBMCs. Subset given: CD45RA-negative fraction. The CDR3 bases are TGCGCCAGCAGCTTGGGGCGACTAGCGGGAGGGCCCTGGGAGACCCAGTACTTC. As protein: CASSLGRLAGGPWETQYF.